The rows below give T cell receptor beta chains drawn from one sample of a study of human T cells and chemical hapten exposure. TCRdb processed the RACE reads anew with MiXCR; each CDR3 protein has one entry. The profile covers about 160,000 distinct CDR3 sequences, with around 30% appearing a single time and 2.1% taken by the ten largest. Sequenced here: whole blood, sampled in connection with sensitization to the hapten diphenylcyclopropenone (DPC). The receptor set was obtained from a woman between 18 and 30 years old with alopecia areata. Some clones in this sample may be carry-over from other donors' samples. Both conserved end residues are part of each CDR3. The order of the fields is D gene, J gene, clone size, V gene, CDR3 DNA, CDR3 protein. A D gene is named only where the DNA matches it firmly. Size is omitted from some rows. Given values are once, few, many or a class for expanded clones.

d_gene: NA
j_gene: TRBJ1-1
abundance: NA
v_gene: TRBV7-2
CDR3nt: TGTGCCAGCAGCTTATATCCAGGGAAAGCTTTCTTT
CDR3aa: CASSLYPGKAFF

d_gene: NA
j_gene: TRBJ2-3
abundance: NA
v_gene: TRBV2
CDR3nt: TGTGCCAGCCATTCCCTTTTCAGGGTAGAGGGCACAGATACGCAGTATTTT
CDR3aa: CASHSLFRVEGTDTQYF

d_gene: NA
j_gene: TRBJ2-2
abundance: few
v_gene: TRBV27
CDR3nt: TGTGCCAGCAGAAACAGGGACACCGGGGAGCTGTTTTTT
CDR3aa: CASRNRDTGELFF

d_gene: TRBD2
j_gene: TRBJ2-2
abundance: NA
v_gene: TRBV9
CDR3nt: TGTGCCAGCAGCGCGCGTGCGGGACTAGCGGGAGCGAACACCGGGGAGCTGTTTTTT
CDR3aa: CASSARAGLAGANTGELFF

d_gene: NA
j_gene: TRBJ2-3
abundance: once
v_gene: TRBV3-1
CDR3nt: TGTGCCAGCAGCCGAGGTACTAGCAGCACAGATACGCAGTATTTT
CDR3aa: CASSRGTSSTDTQYF

d_gene: NA
j_gene: TRBJ1-6
abundance: few
v_gene: TRBV20-1
CDR3nt: TGCAGTGCTACGGTCCCTCCAGGGCATAATTCACCCCTCCACTTT
CDR3aa: CSATVPPGHNSPLHF

d_gene: NA
j_gene: TRBJ2-2
abundance: few
v_gene: TRBV5-6
CDR3nt: TGTGCCAGCAGCCGAGGACGGGCCACCGGGGAGCTGTTTTTT
CDR3aa: CASSRGRATGELFF

d_gene: NA
j_gene: TRBJ2-3
abundance: few
v_gene: TRBV9
CDR3nt: TGTGCCAGCAGCCCTGGGACTGGCGATGATACGCAGTATTTT
CDR3aa: CASSPGTGDDTQYF

d_gene: NA
j_gene: TRBJ1-1
abundance: few
v_gene: TRBV4-3
CDR3nt: TGCGCCAGCAGGGTCACCATGAACACTGAAGCTTTCTTT
CDR3aa: CASRVTMNTEAFF

d_gene: TRBD1
j_gene: TRBJ2-3
abundance: NA
v_gene: TRBV7-9
CDR3nt: TGTGCCAGTTGGACAGGGGGGACAGATACGCAGTATTTT
CDR3aa: CASWTGGTDTQYF

d_gene: NA
j_gene: TRBJ2-5
abundance: NA
v_gene: TRBV2
CDR3nt: TGTGCCAGCAGTGCCTCGCACTCACAAGAGACCCAGTACTTC
CDR3aa: CASSASHSQETQYF

d_gene: TRBD1
j_gene: TRBJ2-7
abundance: NA
v_gene: TRBV29-1
CDR3nt: TGCAGCGTTGTGGGGACAGGACCCTACGAGCAGTACTTC
CDR3aa: CSVVGTGPYEQYF

d_gene: TRBD1
j_gene: TRBJ2-7
abundance: NA
v_gene: TRBV4-2
CDR3nt: TGTGCCAGCAGCCAAGTCGGGACAGGGGAAAGGGAGCAGTACTTC
CDR3aa: CASSQVGTGEREQYF

d_gene: TRBD2
j_gene: TRBJ2-3
abundance: NA
v_gene: TRBV4-1
CDR3nt: TGCGCCAGCAGCCAAGATAGCGGGGAGAGAGATACGCAGTATTTT
CDR3aa: CASSQDSGERDTQYF

d_gene: NA
j_gene: TRBJ1-3
abundance: NA
v_gene: TRBV9
CDR3nt: TGTGCCAGCAGCGTAGGCGGCAGAGCTTCAGGAAACACCATATATTTT
CDR3aa: CASSVGGRASGNTIYF

d_gene: NA
j_gene: TRBJ2-7
abundance: few
v_gene: TRBV5-4
CDR3nt: TGTGCCAGCAGCTTGAAGTTACAGACCTTAGCCCTCACAAAGGAGGAGCAGTACTTC
CDR3aa: CASSLKLQTLALTKEEQYF

d_gene: NA
j_gene: TRBJ2-2
abundance: NA
v_gene: TRBV27
CDR3nt: TGTGCCAGCAGGCGGACAGAGAACACCGGGGAGCTGTTTTTT
CDR3aa: CASRRTENTGELFF

d_gene: NA
j_gene: TRBJ2-4
abundance: few
v_gene: TRBV6-2/TRBV6-3
CDR3nt: TGTGCCAGCAGTCGTTCGGGCGGACTAGCCAAAAACATTCAGTACTTC
CDR3aa: CASSRSGGLAKNIQYF

d_gene: TRBD2
j_gene: TRBJ2-1
abundance: once
v_gene: TRBV4-1
CDR3nt: TGCGCCAGCAGCCAAGATGGCGGACTAGCGGGGGGTGAGCAGTTCTTC
CDR3aa: CASSQDGGLAGGEQFF

d_gene: NA
j_gene: TRBJ2-3
abundance: NA
v_gene: TRBV20-1
CDR3nt: TGCAGTGCTAGTGGGATTGCACGGGGGCCCACCACAGATACGCAGTATTTT
CDR3aa: CSASGIARGPTTDTQYF

d_gene: TRBD1
j_gene: TRBJ1-3
abundance: few
v_gene: TRBV7-2
CDR3nt: TGTGCCAGCAGCTCCCGACAGGGTGTAGTAAACACCATATATTTT
CDR3aa: CASSSRQGVVNTIYF

d_gene: TRBD2
j_gene: TRBJ2-1
abundance: few
v_gene: TRBV30
CDR3nt: TGTGCCTTCCTACTAGCGGTCTCCTACAATGAGCAGTTCTTC
CDR3aa: CAFLLAVSYNEQFF

d_gene: TRBD2
j_gene: TRBJ2-2
abundance: NA
v_gene: TRBV9
CDR3nt: TGTGCCAGCAGCGTGGGGGGGGGACCGAACACCGGGGAGCTGTTTTTT
CDR3aa: CASSVGGGPNTGELFF

d_gene: NA
j_gene: TRBJ1-5
abundance: NA
v_gene: TRBV4-2
CDR3nt: TGTGCCAGCAGCCAAGACAGGACGTATAGCAATCGGCCCCAGCATTTT
CDR3aa: CASSQDRTYSNRPQHF

d_gene: NA
j_gene: TRBJ2-6
abundance: NA
v_gene: TRBV14
CDR3nt: TGTGCCAGCAGCCAATTCAACGTCCTGACTTTC
CDR3aa: CASSQFNVLTF

d_gene: NA
j_gene: TRBJ2-7
abundance: NA
v_gene: TRBV4-1
CDR3nt: TGCGCCAGCAGCCCCGGGAGTGGAAGCTCCTACGAGCAGTACTTC
CDR3aa: CASSPGSGSSYEQYF

d_gene: TRBD2
j_gene: TRBJ2-3
abundance: NA
v_gene: TRBV20-1
CDR3nt: TGCAGTGCCCAAACCCCTGCGGGGGGCATGAATACGCAGTATTTT
CDR3aa: CSAQTPAGGMNTQYF

d_gene: NA
j_gene: TRBJ1-1
abundance: NA
v_gene: TRBV4-2
CDR3nt: TGTGCCAGCAGCCCGAAACAGGGCACTGAAGCTTTCTTT
CDR3aa: CASSPKQGTEAFF

d_gene: NA
j_gene: TRBJ2-5
abundance: NA
v_gene: TRBV10-3
CDR3nt: TGTGCCATCAGTGAGTCGGAGGAGACCCAGTACTTC
CDR3aa: CAISESEETQYF

d_gene: TRBD1
j_gene: TRBJ1-1
abundance: many
v_gene: TRBV27
CDR3nt: TGTGCCAGCAGTTTAGGGACAGGGGTTGCTGAAGCTTTCTTT
CDR3aa: CASSLGTGVAEAFF

d_gene: TRBD1
j_gene: TRBJ2-7
abundance: NA
v_gene: TRBV5-1
CDR3nt: TGCGCCAGCAGCTTGGGACAGGGGGTGGCCGAGCAGTACTTC
CDR3aa: CASSLGQGVAEQYF

d_gene: TRBD1
j_gene: TRBJ1-6
abundance: few
v_gene: TRBV6-2/TRBV6-3
CDR3nt: TGTGCCAGCAGTTACTCGATTACAGGGGACAATTCACCCCTCCACTTT
CDR3aa: CASSYSITGDNSPLHF

d_gene: NA
j_gene: TRBJ1-3
abundance: few
v_gene: TRBV28
CDR3nt: TGTGCCAGCACCATATGGCCATTCGGGGCCTCTGGAAACACCATATATTTT
CDR3aa: CASTIWPFGASGNTIYF

d_gene: NA
j_gene: TRBJ1-1
abundance: NA
v_gene: TRBV10-3
CDR3nt: TGTGCCATCAGTAGGGGCCAGGATGAAGCTTTCTTT
CDR3aa: CAISRGQDEAFF

d_gene: NA
j_gene: TRBJ1-1
abundance: many
v_gene: TRBV7-6
CDR3nt: TGTGCCAGCAGCGGGGGGGAGGCAGGGGCTGGACCTGAAGCTTTCTTT
CDR3aa: CASSGGEAGAGPEAFF

d_gene: NA
j_gene: TRBJ1-5
abundance: few
v_gene: TRBV7-8
CDR3nt: TGTGCCAGCAGCCGCGGGGCGAGGCAGCCCCAGCATTTT
CDR3aa: CASSRGARQPQHF

d_gene: TRBD1
j_gene: TRBJ2-7
abundance: few
v_gene: TRBV20-1
CDR3nt: TGCAGTGCTCCTACTCGACAGGGGTCCTACGAGCAGTACTTC
CDR3aa: CSAPTRQGSYEQYF

d_gene: TRBD1
j_gene: TRBJ2-7
abundance: few
v_gene: TRBV10-3
CDR3nt: TGTGCCATCAGTCGCTCCGGACAGGGGTACGAGCAGTACTTC
CDR3aa: CAISRSGQGYEQYF

d_gene: NA
j_gene: TRBJ2-3
abundance: few
v_gene: TRBV12-3/TRBV12-4
CDR3nt: TGTGCCAGCAGTTCAGGGTTAGGCACAGATACGCAGTATTTT
CDR3aa: CASSSGLGTDTQYF

d_gene: TRBD2
j_gene: TRBJ2-7
abundance: few
v_gene: TRBV4-1
CDR3nt: TGCGCCAGCAGCCAAGATCCTACTAGCGGGAGTTGGGAGCAGTACTTC
CDR3aa: CASSQDPTSGSWEQYF

d_gene: TRBD2
j_gene: TRBJ2-4
abundance: NA
v_gene: TRBV3-1
CDR3nt: TGTGCCTCCAGGGGCGGGGGGGCGGCCAAAAACATTCAGTACTTC
CDR3aa: CASRGGGAAKNIQYF

d_gene: NA
j_gene: TRBJ1-1
abundance: NA
v_gene: TRBV25-1
CDR3nt: TGTGCCAGCAGCTGGGGGGAACGTAACACTGAAGCTTTCTTT
CDR3aa: CASSWGERNTEAFF

d_gene: TRBD1
j_gene: TRBJ1-1
abundance: NA
v_gene: TRBV5-6
CDR3nt: TGTGCCAGCAGCGGACAGGGGATGGCTGAAGCTTTCTTT
CDR3aa: CASSGQGMAEAFF

d_gene: NA
j_gene: TRBJ1-1
abundance: NA
v_gene: TRBV7-8
CDR3nt: TGTGCCAGCAGCACCGACCCAGGACAAGGCACTGAAGCTTTCTTT
CDR3aa: CASSTDPGQGTEAFF

d_gene: NA
j_gene: TRBJ2-3
abundance: few
v_gene: TRBV20-1
CDR3nt: TGCAGTGCTATAAATCCATACACAGATACGCAGTATTTT
CDR3aa: CSAINPYTDTQYF

d_gene: NA
j_gene: TRBJ2-7
abundance: NA
v_gene: TRBV29-1
CDR3nt: TGCAGCGTGTGGGCAGGGATAAACTACGAGCAGTACTTC
CDR3aa: CSVWAGINYEQYF

d_gene: NA
j_gene: TRBJ1-1
abundance: few
v_gene: TRBV4-1
CDR3nt: TGCGCCAGCAGCCAGAACAGGGATGAAGCTTTCTTT
CDR3aa: CASSQNRDEAFF

d_gene: NA
j_gene: TRBJ2-7
abundance: NA
v_gene: TRBV4-1
CDR3nt: TGCGCCAGCAGCCAGGGACTTCGGGGGCCCGAGCAGTACTTC
CDR3aa: CASSQGLRGPEQYF

d_gene: NA
j_gene: TRBJ2-5
abundance: few
v_gene: TRBV5-1
CDR3nt: TGCGCCAGCTTTAGGGGCGGAATGTACCAAGAGACCCAGTACTTC
CDR3aa: CASFRGGMYQETQYF

d_gene: NA
j_gene: TRBJ2-1
abundance: once
v_gene: TRBV12-3/TRBV12-4
CDR3nt: TGTGCCAGCAGTTTACCCCTAGTTGATGAGCAGTTCTTC
CDR3aa: CASSLPLVDEQFF

d_gene: NA
j_gene: TRBJ1-2
abundance: few
v_gene: TRBV9
CDR3nt: TGTGCCAGCAGCACTTTCACAGGGTATAAGGCTAACTATGGCTACACCTTC
CDR3aa: CASSTFTGYKANYGYTF

d_gene: NA
j_gene: TRBJ2-1
abundance: NA
v_gene: TRBV2
CDR3nt: TGTGCCAGCAGCCCCCTGGAGGGCGGTTACAATGAGCAGTTCTTC
CDR3aa: CASSPLEGGYNEQFF

d_gene: NA
j_gene: TRBJ2-7
abundance: NA
v_gene: TRBV12-3/TRBV12-4
CDR3nt: TGTGCCAGCAGTTTCGGCAGCCTAACCTACGAGCAGTACTTC
CDR3aa: CASSFGSLTYEQYF

d_gene: NA
j_gene: TRBJ2-7
abundance: many
v_gene: TRBV20-1
CDR3nt: TGCAGTGCTTCCCGGTTGAGGGAGCCGATTAGCTCCTACGAGCAGTACTTC
CDR3aa: CSASRLREPISSYEQYF

d_gene: NA
j_gene: TRBJ2-7
abundance: NA
v_gene: TRBV2
CDR3nt: TGTGCCAGCAGTGCAGACAGCTCCTACGAGCAGTACTTC
CDR3aa: CASSADSSYEQYF

d_gene: TRBD1
j_gene: TRBJ2-7
abundance: few
v_gene: TRBV29-1
CDR3nt: TGCAGCGTTGTTCGGGACAGGGGCTACGAGCAGTACTTC
CDR3aa: CSVVRDRGYEQYF

d_gene: NA
j_gene: TRBJ2-1
abundance: few
v_gene: TRBV7-8
CDR3nt: TGTGCCAGCAGCTCCCAACGCATCTCCTACAATGAGCAGTTCTTC
CDR3aa: CASSSQRISYNEQFF